Listed below are T cell receptor beta chains from one sample, sequenced in a study of blood T cell repertoires in COVID-19. The assay was immunoSEQ multiplex PCR, and TCRdb's table has in-frame clones only and misses some. The sample lists 250,000 to 400,000 clones, 85% to 90% occurring once. Sequencing was carried out using peripheral blood. The receptors derive from a woman aged 25 to 39 with COVID-19, enrolled during active disease. The CDR3 runs from the conserved cysteine through the conserved F or W. D genes are given only for firm matches. Clone size is not always given. Where it is, it says once, few, many or a class for expanded clones.

TRBJ1-2	once	TRBV19	-	TGTGCCAGTAGTATAGGGGGAGGCTCCCCTAACTATGGCTACACCTTC	CASSIGGGSPNYGYTF
TRBJ2-5	-	TRBV5-1	-	TGCGCCAGCAGCTTGGAGGGGGATATGTATAGGGGAGAGACCCAGTACTTC	CASSLEGDMYRGETQYF
TRBJ2-3	-	TRBV5-1	TRBD2	TGCGCCAGCAGCCCCCGGGGCAGCGGGAGTTCCGGCACAGATACGCAGTATTTT	CASSPRGSGSSGTDTQYF
TRBJ2-1	-	TRBV6-5	-	TGTGCCAGCAGTAGAGGGAATGAGCAGTTCTTC	CASSRGNEQFF
TRBJ1-6	once	TRBV6-4	TRBD1	TGTGCCAGCAGCCCCAGGGGGGATTCACCCCTCCACTTT	CASSPRGDSPLHF
TRBJ1-3	-	TRBV6-6	TRBD1	TGTGCCAGCAGTTACGCCGACAGGGGGCTTGGAAACACCATATATTTT	CASSYADRGLGNTIYF
TRBJ1-4	-	TRBV25-1	TRBD1	TGTGCCAGCAGCGTAACCCCGGGACAGGGCCCTGAAAAACTGTTTTTT	CASSVTPGQGPEKLFF
TRBJ1-1	-	TRBV5-8	-	TGTGCCAGCAGCTTTCGGCAGGGAGGAACTGAAGCTTTCTTT	CASSFRQGGTEAFF
TRBJ1-5	few	TRBV27	TRBD1	TGTGCCAGCAGTTTAAGTACAGGGGAGGATCAGCCCCAGCATTTT	CASSLSTGEDQPQHF
TRBJ1-5	-	TRBV3-1/TRBV3-2	TRBD1	TGTGCCAGCAGCCGAGGGACAGGGAATCAGCCCCAGCATTTT	CASSRGTGNQPQHF
TRBJ1-4	-	TRBV5-8	-	TGTGCCAGCAGCTTCTCCTCAGGGGCTGCAACTAATGAAAAACTGTTTTTT	CASSFSSGAATNEKLFF
TRBJ1-5	-	TRBV2	-	TGTGCCAGCAGATACACAGGGAATCAGCCCCAGCATTTT	CASRYTGNQPQHF
TRBJ2-3	-	TRBV5-1	TRBD2	TGCGCCAGCAGCTTTAGCGGGAGTGACGATACGCAGTATTTT	CASSFSGSDDTQYF
TRBJ2-3	-	TRBV30	-	TGTGCCTGGAGTCCTCGGCGGGCAGATACGCAGTATTTT	CAWSPRRADTQYF
TRBJ1-1	-	TRBV5-1	TRBD1	TGCGCCAGCAGCTCCCAAGGGGGCAACACTGAAGCTTTCTTT	CASSSQGGNTEAFF
TRBJ2-2	-	TRBV5-5	TRBD1	TGTGCCACTGACAGGGGCATTACGAACACCGGGGAGCTGTTTTTT	CATDRGITNTGELFF
TRBJ1-1	once	TRBV6-5	-	TGTGCCAGCAGTTACTCGAGACAGGCAGGAGCTTTCTTT	CASSYSRQAGAFF
TRBJ2-6	-	TRBV28	-	TGTGCCAGCAGTTTAGTCGGGTTTGGGGCCAACGTCCTGACTTTC	CASSLVGFGANVLTF
TRBJ1-5	-	TRBV6-5	TRBD1	TGTGCCAGCAGTTCCCCGGGACAGAGGAATCAGCCCCAGCATTTT	CASSSPGQRNQPQHF